This TCR beta chain was obtained from a study of T cell repertoires in cytomegalovirus infection. Across the whole study: Recently identified HLA-C-restricted CMV epitopes were among the peptides used.

TCRdb re-analysed the reads in MiXCR, keeping a single row per CDR3 protein. The sample records around 300,000 distinct CDR3 sequences, 20% to 30% being singletons. J was trimmed by 1 base and V by 5 bases; bases with no gene match: 15. CDR1 and CDR2 (germline): KGHDR, SFDVKD. This CDR3 region has 21 residues. Many counts were recorded for this clonotype. Its cognate antigen is unknown. The origin of this receptor is a human donor in good health (CMV status not recorded). Some clones in this sample may be carry-over from other donors' samples. The sample consisted of cultured PBMCs, taken from culture after CMV antigen stimulation. This chain connects TRBV24-1 to TRBJ2-1, with 14 positions matching TRBD2. The CDR3 coding sequence is TGTGCCACCAGTGGATCGTCGACTAGCGGGAGGGCCGCGCTATCCTACAATGAGCAGTTCTTC. Residues: CATSGSSTSGRAALSYNEQFF.